The rows below give T cell receptor beta chains drawn from one sample of a study of shared clonotypes between healthy human individuals. The protocol was immunoSEQ multiplex PCR, while the TCRdb copy is restricted to in-frame clones and leaves out a portion. The sample holds more than 550,000 clones, about two thirds seen once. Material for sequencing was memory CD4+ T cells sorted from blood. The receptors shown here come from a woman aged 25 to 45 in good health. The CDR3 runs from the conserved cysteine through the conserved F or W. The order of the fields is D gene, J gene, clone size, V gene, CDR3 DNA, CDR3 protein. D genes are given only for firm matches. Some rows mark clone size as missing; the rest say once, few, many or name a class of expanded clone.

-,TRBJ1-4,-,TRBV27,TGTGCCAGCAGTTTCGACAGGAGTAATGAAAAACTGTTTTTT,CASSFDRSNEKLFF
TRBD1,TRBJ1-5,-,TRBV2,TGTGCCAGCAGTACCCGACAGGGGAATCAGCCCCAGCATTTT,CASSTRQGNQPQHF
TRBD1,TRBJ2-7,-,TRBV5-1,TGCGCCAGCGGACAGGGTGCCTACGAGCAGTACTTC,CASGQGAYEQYF
TRBD2,TRBJ2-1,-,TRBV27,TGTGCCAGCAGTTTATCATGGACTAGCGGGGACTACAATGAGCAGTTCTTC,CASSLSWTSGDYNEQFF
-,TRBJ1-5,-,TRBV27,TGTGCCAGCAGTTTATTAACAGATCAGCCCCAGCATTTT,CASSLLTDQPQHF
-,TRBJ1-1,-,TRBV7-3,TGTGCCAGCAGCTGGCAGGCGAACACTGAAGCTTTCTTT,CASSWQANTEAFF
TRBD1,TRBJ1-1,-,TRBV19,TGTGCCAGTAGTATTACCCGGGACAGGTACACTGAAGCTTTCTTT,CASSITRDRYTEAFF
TRBD1,TRBJ1-1,-,TRBV6-1,TGTGCCAGCAGTCCGGACAGGGACGCTGAAGCTTTCTTT,CASSPDRDAEAFF
-,TRBJ2-3,-,TRBV5-1,TGCGCCAGCAACAAAAGAGGGAGCACAGATACGCAGTATTTT,CASNKRGSTDTQYF
-,TRBJ2-7,many,TRBV2,TGTGCCAGCAGTGGGGACAACTCCTACGAGCAGTACTTC,CASSGDNSYEQYF
-,TRBJ1-2,-,TRBV27,TGTGCCAGCAGCCCAATGGGGGCCGTAGGCTATGGCTACACCTTC,CASSPMGAVGYGYTF
-,TRBJ2-1,-,TRBV7-7,TGTGCCAGCAGCTTAGGCCTAGAGTACGACAATGAGCAGTTCTTC,CASSLGLEYDNEQFF
-,TRBJ1-2,medium-sized,TRBV2,TGTGCCAGCAGTGAAGCGGATGGTAGCATCTATGGCTACACCTTC,CASSEADGSIYGYTF